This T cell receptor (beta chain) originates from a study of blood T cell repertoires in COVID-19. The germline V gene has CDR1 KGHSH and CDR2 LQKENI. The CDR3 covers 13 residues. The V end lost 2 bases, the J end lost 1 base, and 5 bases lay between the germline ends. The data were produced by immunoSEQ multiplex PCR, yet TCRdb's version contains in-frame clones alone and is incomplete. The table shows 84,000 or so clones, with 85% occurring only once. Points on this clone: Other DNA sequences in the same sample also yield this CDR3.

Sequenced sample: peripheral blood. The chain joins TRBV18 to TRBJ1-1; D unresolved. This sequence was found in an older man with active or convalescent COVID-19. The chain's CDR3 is CASSPGRNTEAFF. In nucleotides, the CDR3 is TGTGCCAGCTCACCAGGCCGGAACACTGAAGCTTTCTTT.